Below, one T cell receptor (beta chain) is given with its context. CDR1 LGHNA and CDR2 YNFKEQ come from the germline V gene. CDR3 length: 16 amino acids. V lost 2 bases, J lost 7 bases, and 9 bases stayed unmatched. TCRdb analysed the RACE reads with MiXCR anew, one entry per CDR3 protein. The sample contains some 80,000 distinct CDR3 sequences, about 9.4% of which appear only once. This record comes from a study of human T cells and chemical hapten exposure. Study summary: Donors were sensitized with 2% DPC on the upper inner arm. 0.01% DPC was applied to the upper back in patch tests, which were read at 6 days.

The time point: patch test 2, 6 weeks after DPC sensitization. This sample's treatment: therapeutic diphenylcyclopropenone sensitization with weekly scalp DPC. Staff drew blood before applying each patch test. This receptor was obtained from a woman in her twenties or thirties with alopecia areata. Some clones in this sample may be carry-over from other donors' samples. Sequencing was performed on whole blood, taken in connection with sensitization to the hapten diphenylcyclopropenone (DPC). The chain recombines TRBV4-2 with TRBJ1-4, with TRBD1 identical over 8 bases. This CDR3 is CASSQSRAGGSEKLFF. The CDR3 DNA reads as TGTGCCAGCAGCCAAAGTCGAGCAGGGGGCAGTGAAAAACTGTTTTTT.